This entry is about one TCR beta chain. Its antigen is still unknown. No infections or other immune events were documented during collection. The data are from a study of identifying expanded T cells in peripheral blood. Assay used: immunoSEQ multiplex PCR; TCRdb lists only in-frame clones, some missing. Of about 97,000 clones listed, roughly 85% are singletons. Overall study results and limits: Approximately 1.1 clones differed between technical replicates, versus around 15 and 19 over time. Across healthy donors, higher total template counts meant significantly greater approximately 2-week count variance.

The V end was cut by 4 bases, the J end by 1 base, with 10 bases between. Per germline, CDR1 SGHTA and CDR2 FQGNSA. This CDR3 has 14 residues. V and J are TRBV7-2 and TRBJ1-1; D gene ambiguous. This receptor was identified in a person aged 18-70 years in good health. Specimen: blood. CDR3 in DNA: TGTGCCAGCAGCTATCACGTGGGGAACACTGAAGCTTTCTTT. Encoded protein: CASSYHVGNTEAFF.